This T cell receptor beta chain was recorded in a study of cytomegalovirus exposure and HLA in healthy donors. Whole-study findings and limits: Three CMV-associated chains were confirmed in vitro to be specific for CMV antigens. Among TCR sequences, most were rare, though some public TCRs appeared in many donors. It was reported that the classifier diagnosed cytomegalovirus status with high specificity and sensitivity in both the original and validation cohorts.

Remarks on this clone: Its antigen is unidentified.

While the first cohort had fewer than 850 subjects, the donors belonged to the separate validation cohort of about 130 subjects. Assay: immunoSEQ multiplex PCR; the TCRdb copy retains only in-frame clones and omits some. Among about 260,000 clones, about 90% were seen once, and the ten largest hold approximately 3.1%. The CDR3 contains 15 residues. The V gene's germline CDR1 is SGHNT and CDR2 YYREEE (reference sequence). V was cut by 3 bases and J by 4 bases, with 16 bases left in between. The source is a woman aged 25 to 45 in good health and CMV-seronegative. The sample comprised PBMCs. This chain uses TRBV5-4 with TRBJ1-1; no clear D gene. The CDR3 protein is CASSSQVLKSTEAFF. In DNA form, the CDR3 reads TGTGCCAGCAGCTCTCAGGTCCTTAAGAGCACTGAAGCTTTCTTT.